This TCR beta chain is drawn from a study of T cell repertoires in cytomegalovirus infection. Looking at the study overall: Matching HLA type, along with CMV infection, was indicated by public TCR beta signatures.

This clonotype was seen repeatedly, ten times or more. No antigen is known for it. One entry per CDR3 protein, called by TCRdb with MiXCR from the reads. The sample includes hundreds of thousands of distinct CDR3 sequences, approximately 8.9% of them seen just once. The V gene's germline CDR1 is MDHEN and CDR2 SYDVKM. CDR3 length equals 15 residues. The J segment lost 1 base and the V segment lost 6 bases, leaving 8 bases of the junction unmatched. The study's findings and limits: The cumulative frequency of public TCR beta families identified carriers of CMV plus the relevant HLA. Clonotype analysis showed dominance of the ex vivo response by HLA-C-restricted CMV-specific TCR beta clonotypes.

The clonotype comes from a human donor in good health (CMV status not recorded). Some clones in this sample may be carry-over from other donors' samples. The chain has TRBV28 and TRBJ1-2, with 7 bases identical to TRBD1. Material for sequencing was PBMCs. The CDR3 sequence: CASSPTGYYNYGYTF. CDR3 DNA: TGTGCCAGCAGCCCGACAGGGTACTATAACTATGGCTACACCTTC.